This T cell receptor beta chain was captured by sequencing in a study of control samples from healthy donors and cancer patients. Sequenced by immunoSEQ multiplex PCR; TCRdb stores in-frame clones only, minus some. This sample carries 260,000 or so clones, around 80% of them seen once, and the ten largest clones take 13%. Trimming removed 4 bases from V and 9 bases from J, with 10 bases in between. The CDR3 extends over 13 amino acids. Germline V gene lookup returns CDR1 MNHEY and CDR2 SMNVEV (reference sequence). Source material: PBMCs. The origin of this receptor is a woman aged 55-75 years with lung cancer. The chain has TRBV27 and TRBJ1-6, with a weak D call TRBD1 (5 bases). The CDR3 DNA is TGTGCCAGCAGTTCTCAGGGAAGTTCACCCCTCCACTTT. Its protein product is CASSSQGSSPLHF.